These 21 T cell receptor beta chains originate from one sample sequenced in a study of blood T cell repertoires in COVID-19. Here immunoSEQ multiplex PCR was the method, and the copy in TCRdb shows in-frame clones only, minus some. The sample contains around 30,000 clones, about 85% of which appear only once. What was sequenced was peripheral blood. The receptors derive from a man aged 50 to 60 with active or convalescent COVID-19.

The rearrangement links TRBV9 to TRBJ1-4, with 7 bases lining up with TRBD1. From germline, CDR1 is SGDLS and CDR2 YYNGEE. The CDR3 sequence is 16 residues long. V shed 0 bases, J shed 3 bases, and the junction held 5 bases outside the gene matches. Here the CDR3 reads CASSVVQGGSNEKLFF. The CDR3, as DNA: TGTGCCAGCAGCGTAGTTCAGGGGGGCTCTAATGAAAAACTGTTTTTT. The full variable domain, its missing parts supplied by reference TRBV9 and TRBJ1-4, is DSGVTQTPKHLITATGQRVTLRCSPRSGDLSVYWYQQSLDQGLQFLIQYYNGEERAKGNILERFSAQQFPDLHSELNLSSLELGDSALYFCASSVVQGGSNEKLFFGSGTQLSVL.

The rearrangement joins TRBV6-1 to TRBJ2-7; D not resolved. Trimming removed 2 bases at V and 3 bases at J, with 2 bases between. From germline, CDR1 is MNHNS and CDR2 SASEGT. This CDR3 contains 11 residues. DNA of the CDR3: TGTGCCAGCAGTGAACTCTACGAGCAGTACTTC. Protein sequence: CASSELYEQYF.

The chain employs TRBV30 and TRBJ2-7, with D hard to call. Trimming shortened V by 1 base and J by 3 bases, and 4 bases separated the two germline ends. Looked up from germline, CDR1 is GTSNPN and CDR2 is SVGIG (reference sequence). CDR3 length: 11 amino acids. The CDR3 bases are TGTGCCTGGAGTGCCATCTACGAGCAGTACTTC. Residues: CAWSAIYEQYF.

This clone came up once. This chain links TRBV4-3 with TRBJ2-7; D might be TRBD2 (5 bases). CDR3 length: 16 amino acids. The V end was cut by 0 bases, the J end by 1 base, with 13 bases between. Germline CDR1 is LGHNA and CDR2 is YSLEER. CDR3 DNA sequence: TGCGCCAGCAGCCAAGATATCGGACTCAATTCCTACGAGCAGTACTTC. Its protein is CASSQDIGLNSYEQYF.

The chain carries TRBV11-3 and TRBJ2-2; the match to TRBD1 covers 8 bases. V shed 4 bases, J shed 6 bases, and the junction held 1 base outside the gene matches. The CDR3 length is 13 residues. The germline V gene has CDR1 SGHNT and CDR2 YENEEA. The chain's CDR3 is CASSSQGAGELFF. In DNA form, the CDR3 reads TGTGCCAGCAGCTCACAGGGGGCCGGGGAGCTGTTTTTT.

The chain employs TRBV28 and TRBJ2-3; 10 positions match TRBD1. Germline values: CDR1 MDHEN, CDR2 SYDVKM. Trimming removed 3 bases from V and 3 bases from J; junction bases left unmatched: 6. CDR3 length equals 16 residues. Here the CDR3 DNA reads TGTGCCAGCAGTTTTAAACCGGGACAGGGGACAGATACGCAGTATTTT. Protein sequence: CASSFKPGQGTDTQYF.

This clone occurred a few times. The chain's CDR3 is CASSYEGGMAGELFF. DNA for the CDR3: TGTGCCAGCAGTTACGAGGGTGGCATGGCCGGGGAGCTGTTTTTT. V usage is TRBV6-2 or TRBV6-3 and J usage is TRBJ2-2, with a weak D call TRBD2 (5 bases). Germline CDR1 MNHEY, CDR2 SVGEGT. The CDR3 totals 15 residues. V gave up 2 bases and J gave up 6 bases, with 13 bases separating them.

The CDR3 here is CASSLVEREAFF. CDR3 sequence (DNA): TGTGCCAGCAGTTTAGTAGAGCGGGAAGCTTTCTTT. This chain connects TRBV28 to TRBJ1-1; D is ambiguous. The CDR3 is made up of 12 amino acids. The germline CDR1 and CDR2 sequences are MDHEN and SYDVKM. With 2 bases removed from V and 8 bases from J, the gap between germline ends came to 9 bases.

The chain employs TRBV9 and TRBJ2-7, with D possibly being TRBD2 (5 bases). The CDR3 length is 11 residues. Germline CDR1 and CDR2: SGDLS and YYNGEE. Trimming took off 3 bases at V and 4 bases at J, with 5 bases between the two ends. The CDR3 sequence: CASSAGYEQYF. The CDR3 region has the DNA TGTGCCAGCAGCGCGGGGTACGAGCAGTACTTC.

The CDR3 loop is CASKAGGASPGGYTF. The CDR3 bases are TGTGCCAGCAAGGCAGGGGGCGCATCTCCCGGTGGCTACACCTTC. The chain carries TRBV2 and TRBJ1-2; 8 bases are a match to TRBD1. Trimming cost V 7 bases and J 7 bases; bases outside gene matches: 14. The CDR3 runs to 15 residues. The germline gives CDR1 SNHLY, CDR2 FYNNEI.

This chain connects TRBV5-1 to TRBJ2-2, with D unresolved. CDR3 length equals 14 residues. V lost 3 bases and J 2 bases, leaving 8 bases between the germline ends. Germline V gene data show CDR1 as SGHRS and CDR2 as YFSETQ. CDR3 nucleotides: TGCGCCAGCAGCTACGAACATAACACCGGGGAGCTGTTTTTT. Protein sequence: CASSYEHNTGELFF.

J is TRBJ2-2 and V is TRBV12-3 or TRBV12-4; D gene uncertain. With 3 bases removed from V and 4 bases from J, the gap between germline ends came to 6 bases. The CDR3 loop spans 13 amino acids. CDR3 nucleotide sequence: TGTGCCAGCAGTTTTTTCGGCACCGGGGAGCTGTTTTTT. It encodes CASSFFGTGELFF.

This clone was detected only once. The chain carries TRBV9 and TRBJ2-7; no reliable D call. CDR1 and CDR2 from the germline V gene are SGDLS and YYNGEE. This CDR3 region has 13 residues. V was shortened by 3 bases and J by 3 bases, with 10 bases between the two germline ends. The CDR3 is CASSDGPNYEQYF. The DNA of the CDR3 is TGTGCCAGCAGCGACGGTCCGAACTACGAGCAGTACTTC.

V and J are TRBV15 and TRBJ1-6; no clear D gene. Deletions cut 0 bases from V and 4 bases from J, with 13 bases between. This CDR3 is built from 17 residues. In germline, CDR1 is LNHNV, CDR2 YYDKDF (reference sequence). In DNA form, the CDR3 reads TGTGCCACCAGCAGAGATATACTCACGGGGTATAATTCACCCCTCCACTTT. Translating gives CATSRDILTGYNSPLHF.

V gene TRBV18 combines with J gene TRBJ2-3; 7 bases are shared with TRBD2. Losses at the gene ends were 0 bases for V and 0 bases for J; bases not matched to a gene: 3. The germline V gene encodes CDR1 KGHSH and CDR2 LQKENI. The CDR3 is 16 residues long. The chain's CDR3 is CASSPPTSDSTDTQYF. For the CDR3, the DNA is TGTGCCAGCTCACCACCCACTAGCGACAGCACAGATACGCAGTATTTT.

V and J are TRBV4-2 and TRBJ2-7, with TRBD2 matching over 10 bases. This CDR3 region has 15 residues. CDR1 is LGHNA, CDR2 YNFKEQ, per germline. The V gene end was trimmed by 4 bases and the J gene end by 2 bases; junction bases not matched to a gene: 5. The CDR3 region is CASSRTGTSAYEQYF. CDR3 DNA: TGTGCCAGCAGCCGAACCGGGACTAGCGCCTACGAGCAGTACTTC.

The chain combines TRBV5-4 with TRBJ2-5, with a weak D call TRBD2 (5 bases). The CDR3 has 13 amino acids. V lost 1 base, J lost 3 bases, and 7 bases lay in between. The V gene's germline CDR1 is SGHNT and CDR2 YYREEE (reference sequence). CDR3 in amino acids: CASSLKGEETQYF. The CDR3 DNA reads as TGTGCCAGCAGCTTGAAGGGAGAAGAGACCCAGTACTTC.

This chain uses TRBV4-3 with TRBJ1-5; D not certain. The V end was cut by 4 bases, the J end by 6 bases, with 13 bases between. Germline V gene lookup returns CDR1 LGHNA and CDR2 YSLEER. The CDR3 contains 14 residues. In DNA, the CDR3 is TGCGCCAGCAGCCTCACCTTTACAGCTCAGCCCCAGCATTTT. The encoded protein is CASSLTFTAQPQHF.

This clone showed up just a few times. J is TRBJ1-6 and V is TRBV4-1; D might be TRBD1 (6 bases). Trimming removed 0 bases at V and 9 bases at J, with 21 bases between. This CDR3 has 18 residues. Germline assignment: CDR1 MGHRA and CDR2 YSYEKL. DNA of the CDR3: TGCGCCAGCAGCCAAGAATCCGGCAGCACAGGGTGGGGTTCACCCCTCCACTTT. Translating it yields CASSQESGSTGWGSPLHF.

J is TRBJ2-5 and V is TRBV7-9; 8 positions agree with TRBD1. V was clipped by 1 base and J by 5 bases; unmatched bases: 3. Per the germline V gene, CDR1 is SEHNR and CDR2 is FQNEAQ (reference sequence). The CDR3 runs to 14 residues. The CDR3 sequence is CASSLGTGPETQYF. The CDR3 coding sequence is TGTGCCAGCAGCTTAGGGACAGGGCCGGAGACCCAGTACTTC.

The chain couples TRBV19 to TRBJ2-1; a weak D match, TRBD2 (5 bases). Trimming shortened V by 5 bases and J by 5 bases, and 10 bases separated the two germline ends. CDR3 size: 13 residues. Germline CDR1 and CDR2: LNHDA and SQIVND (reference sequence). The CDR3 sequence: CASSLRRNNEQFF. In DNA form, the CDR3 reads TGTGCCAGTAGTCTTAGGAGGAACAATGAGCAGTTCTTC.